The 6 T cell receptor beta chains below come from one sample, sequenced in a study of Ad26.COV2.S vaccination and SARS-CoV-2 variants. Produced via immunoSEQ multiplex PCR; TCRdb's table is partial and in-frame only. The profile shows under 500,000 clones, roughly 90% of them singletons. The treatment denotes: roughly 19 received Ad26.COV2.S at low or high dose, single or two shots; roughly five received placebo; per-sample allocation not given. Sampling happened 63 days after the first vaccine or placebo injection. The source was peripheral blood, collected in a trial of Ad26.COV2.S vaccine versus placebo. The receptors were sampled from a person between 18 and 65 years old who received the Ad26.COV2.S COVID-19 vaccine or a placebo.

The J gene is TRBJ2-5, the V gene TRBV19; TRBD2 agrees at 8 bases. V lost 2 bases, J lost 1 base, and 3 bases stayed unmatched. The CDR3 spans 15 residues. The V gene's germline CDR1 is LNHDA and CDR2 SQIVND (reference sequence). CDR3 DNA sequence: TGTGCCAGTAGTATAAACGCGGGGGGCCAAGAGACCCAGTACTTC. Amino acid sequence: CASSINAGGQETQYF.

V gene TRBV27 combines with J gene TRBJ2-5, with 8 bases identical to TRBD1. Germline V gives CDR1 MNHEY, CDR2 SMNVEV (reference sequence). V dropped 4 bases and J dropped 5; count of bases not matched to a gene: 9. The CDR3 loop spans 15 amino acids. The CDR3 spells CASSWQRDRPETQYF. DNA of the CDR3: TGTGCCAGCAGTTGGCAGAGGGACAGGCCGGAGACCCAGTACTTC.

This sequence joins TRBV7-2 and TRBJ2-7; the D gene is possibly TRBD2 (6 bases). V was shortened by 6 bases and J by 3 bases, with 12 bases between the two germline ends. CDR1 SGHTA and CDR2 FQGNSA come from the germline V gene. The CDR3 has 13 residues. The CDR3: CASSSTRIYEQYF. The CDR3 region has the DNA TGTGCCAGCAGTTCGACTAGAATCTACGAGCAGTACTTC.

This chain joins TRBV5-6 and TRBJ2-7; tentatively, D is TRBD1 (6 bases). The CDR3 totals 14 residues. V was clipped by 4 bases and J by 0 bases, with 11 bases between them. Germline-derived CDR1 and CDR2 are SGHDT and YYEEEE. The CDR3 is CASSPGQSSYEQYF. The CDR3 nucleotides read TGTGCCAGCAGCCCCGGACAGAGCTCCTACGAGCAGTACTTC.

This chain joins TRBV5-1 and TRBJ1-1; D remains ambiguous. Germline CDR1 SGHRS, CDR2 YFSETQ. The CDR3 sequence is 14 residues long. V lost 1 base to trimming and J lost 6 bases, with 13 bases between them. CDR3 region: CASSLTVGPAEAFF. CDR3 nucleotides: TGCGCCAGCAGCTTGACCGTTGGGCCCGCTGAAGCTTTCTTT.

The V call is TRBV27, the J call TRBJ2-2; D gene unclear. The V end was cut by 4 bases, the J end by 7 bases, with 10 bases between. CDR1 and CDR2 (germline): MNHEY, SMNVEV (reference sequence). This CDR3 comprises 13 residues. The CDR3 loop reads CASSSLIGGELFF. The CDR3 DNA reads as TGTGCCAGCAGTTCCCTAATTGGCGGGGAGCTGTTTTTT.